This T cell receptor (beta chain) was retrieved from a study of T-cell memory formation after mild COVID-19. Overall study: TCR clusters mostly belonged to single donors. Overall study findings and caveats: Later expanders leaned toward CD4+, whereas clones contracting from day 15 to 85 were balanced CD4/CD8.

In regard to this clonotype: Its target is unknown.

V was pared by 1 base and J by 2 bases, with 6 bases of the junction left unmatched. CDR1 SGHRS and CDR2 YFSETQ come from the germline V gene. This CDR3 is 15 amino acids long. It was 5'RACE with constant-segment primers that produced the TCR alpha and TCR beta cDNA libraries, which carried sample barcodes and UMIs. Via MiXCR, TCRdb re-called the 5' RACE reads, giving one row per CDR3 protein. The sample consists of approximately 210,000 distinct CDR3 sequences, 10% to 13% of them appearing once. This TCR came from a man between 18 and 29 years old who had mild COVID-19 (a few samples of this study predate the infection). Cell type and time point are not known. This chain links TRBV5-1 with TRBJ2-7; 7 positions match TRBD2. What was sequenced was PBMCs or a T cell subset sorted from them (not recorded which). CDR3 sequence (DNA): TGCGCCAGCAGCTTGAGGTCTAGCGGTACCTACGAGCAGTACTTC. Its protein is CASSLRSSGTYEQYF.